These T cell receptor beta chains were read from a single sample in a study of blood T cell repertoires in COVID-19. Using immunoSEQ multiplex PCR, the repertoire was profiled, and TCRdb retains in-frame clones only, with some absent. The sample lists over 85,000 clones, 70% to 90% occurring once. The sequenced sample was peripheral blood. The receptors were gathered from a human donor in a cohort sampled during active COVID-19. CDR3s include the opening cysteine and the closing phenylalanine or tryptophan. A D gene is named only where the DNA matches it firmly. Clone size is given for some rows only: seen once, a few or many times, or a class if the clone is expanded.

j_call v_call d_call clone_size cdr3_nt cdr3_aa
TRBJ2-5 TRBV6-5 TRBD2 NA TGTGCCAGCAGTTACCGTCCCCGGACTAGCGGTGAGACCCAGTACTTC CASSYRPRTSGETQYF
TRBJ1-2 TRBV7-3 NA NA TGTGCCAGCAGCTCGGACGGACTGTTCTATGGCTACACCTTC CASSSDGLFYGYTF
TRBJ2-7 TRBV29-1 NA NA TGCAGCGTTGGGCAGGGGTCCTACGAGCAGTACTTC CSVGQGSYEQYF
TRBJ2-1 TRBV18 TRBD2 NA TGTGCCAGCCAAGCGGGGCCCGATTACAATGAGCAGTTCTTC CASQAGPDYNEQFF
TRBJ1-4 TRBV9 TRBD1 once TGTGCCAGCAGCGCCTGGACAGGGACTAATGAAAAACTGTTTTTT CASSAWTGTNEKLFF
TRBJ1-4 TRBV5-1 NA once TGCGCCAGCAGCTTCGGACAGCGTAATGAAAAACTGTTTTTT CASSFGQRNEKLFF
TRBJ2-7 TRBV28 NA NA TGTGCCAGCAGCCCTCGGGTCTACGAGCAGTACTTC CASSPRVYEQYF
TRBJ2-4 TRBV19 TRBD2 NA TGTGCCAGTAATCCGGGAGGATCCAAAAACATTCAGTACTTC CASNPGGSKNIQYF
TRBJ1-4 TRBV19 NA once TGTGCCAGTAGTATTTTGCTACAGAATAATGAAAAACTGTTTTTT CASSILLQNNEKLFF
TRBJ2-7 TRBV7-9 NA NA TGTGCCAGCAGCTTAAGGGACGGGGAGGTCAGGGAGCAGTACTTC CASSLRDGEVREQYF
TRBJ1-1 TRBV5-1 NA once TGCGCCAGCAGCCAACATTCCATGAACACTGAAGCTTTCTTT CASSQHSMNTEAFF
TRBJ1-4 TRBV10-2 TRBD1 NA TGCGCCAGCAGACCCGGGACAGGCAATGAAAAACTGTTTTTT CASRPGTGNEKLFF
TRBJ1-5 TRBV28 TRBD1 NA TGTGCCAGCAGCAGGGGGTATAGCAATCAGCCCCAGCATTTT CASSRGYSNQPQHF
TRBJ2-7 TRBV27 TRBD2 NA TGTGCCAGCAGTGCACTAGCGGAGGGTCCCGGGCAGTACTTC CASSALAEGPGQYF
TRBJ2-1 TRBV28 NA NA TGTGCCAGCAGTCCCCTAGCGCCCACGGAGAATGAGCAGTTCTTC CASSPLAPTENEQFF
TRBJ2-5 TRBV29-1 NA once TGCAGCGTGGGTCAGGGTGCTCGAGAGACCCAGTACTTC CSVGQGARETQYF
TRBJ2-1 TRBV11-3 TRBD2 NA TGTGCCAGCAGCCCTATAGCGGGAGCGGGCAACAATGAGCAGTTCTTC CASSPIAGAGNNEQFF
TRBJ2-5 TRBV7-2 TRBD2 NA TGTGCCAGCAGCTTCCCTGAACTAGCGGTACAAGAGACCCAGTACTTC CASSFPELAVQETQYF
TRBJ2-7 TRBV6-5 NA NA TGTGCCAGCGCTCTGGGGGGCGAGCAGTACTTC CASALGGEQYF
TRBJ2-1 TRBV24-1 TRBD1 NA TGTGCCACCAGTGATTGGGGACAGGAGGTAATGATCTTC CATSDWGQEVMIF
TRBJ2-1 TRBV24-1 NA NA TGTGCCACCAGTGGTCGGAGTAGTGTCAATGAGCAGTTCTTC CATSGRSSVNEQFF
TRBJ1-4 TRBV4-1 NA NA TGCGCCAGCAGCCAAGTCGTTCAGGGGCCGGTAGGGGAAAAACTGTTTTTT CASSQVVQGPVGEKLFF
TRBJ2-5 TRBV7-2 TRBD1 NA TGTGCCAGCAGCTTACTCGTAGGGGGGACAGGGGGCTTACAAGAGACCCAGTACTTC CASSLLVGGTGGLQETQYF
TRBJ1-5 TRBV7-8 TRBD1 NA TGTGCCAGCAGCTTAGCCACAGGGGTTATCGGTAGCAATCAGCCCCAGCATTTT CASSLATGVIGSNQPQHF
TRBJ2-1 TRBV14 NA once TGTGCCAGCAGCCAAGAATTAGGGACTTTAAACAATGAGCAGTTCTTC CASSQELGTLNNEQFF
TRBJ2-1 TRBV7-2 TRBD1 NA TGTGCCAGCAGCGGCTGGAGGGGACAGGGACGTATTAGGGACAATGAGCAGTTCTTC CASSGWRGQGRIRDNEQFF
TRBJ2-7 TRBV5-5 TRBD2 few TGTGCCAGCAGCTTGGGTGGGACTAGCGGGGGTCTCTACGAGCAGTACTTC CASSLGGTSGGLYEQYF
TRBJ1-2 TRBV7-2 NA NA TGTGCCAGCAGCGCATCCAGGGGTGCTGCCGTGGGTGGTGGCTACACCTTC CASSASRGAAVGGGYTF
TRBJ1-1 TRBV7-3 NA NA TGTGCCAGCAGCTTAATGGCTGGAGGGGCTGAAGCTTTCTTT CASSLMAGGAEAFF
TRBJ2-7 TRBV18 NA NA TGTGCCAGCTCACCACCGTCGAGGTCGGGTGAGCAGTACTTC CASSPPSRSGEQYF
TRBJ2-1 TRBV7-3 TRBD2 NA TGTGCCAGCAGCTCGGGACTAGCGGCTTACAATGAGCAGTTCTTC CASSSGLAAYNEQFF
TRBJ1-1 TRBV19 NA few TGTGCCAGTAGTACTACCGTCGTCGCTTTCTTT CASSTTVVAFF
TRBJ1-2 TRBV10-3 NA NA TGTGCCATCAGTGACACAGTCCGAATGAGCTATGGCTACACCTTC CAISDTVRMSYGYTF
TRBJ2-1 TRBV2 TRBD2 few TGTGCCAGCAGTGAACCGACTAGCGGGAGAGGGGGCAATGAGCAGTTCTTC CASSEPTSGRGGNEQFF
TRBJ1-5 TRBV6-2/TRBV6-3 TRBD1 NA TGTGCCAGCAGTTACGTGGACAGGGCGGTAGGAGCCCAGCATTTT CASSYVDRAVGAQHF
TRBJ2-2 TRBV14 NA once TGTGCCAGCAGCGTAGAACAGGGACACACCGGGGAGCTGTTTTTT CASSVEQGHTGELFF
TRBJ1-2 TRBV28 NA NA TGTGCCAGCAGTCATGGCCACTATGGCTACACCTTC CASSHGHYGYTF
TRBJ2-7 TRBV4-1 TRBD1 NA TGCGCCAGCAGCCAGGCCGGGACAGGTATTTTCTACGAGCAGTACTTC CASSQAGTGIFYEQYF
TRBJ2-1 TRBV5-1 TRBD2 NA TGCGCCAGCAGCTTTTCCAGTCCGGGACTAGCGGGAGTAAGGAGTGAGCAGTTCTTC CASSFSSPGLAGVRSEQFF
TRBJ2-1 TRBV2 TRBD2 NA TGTGCCAGCAGTGAGGGGCTAGCGGGAGGATCAAATGAGCAGTTCTTC CASSEGLAGGSNEQFF
TRBJ2-1 TRBV7-9 TRBD2 NA TGTGCCAGCAGAGCGCAGCTGGGACTAGCGGGAGGATACAATGAGCAGTTCTTC CASRAQLGLAGGYNEQFF